The table lists the clone carrying this TCR beta chain with many counts. Template switching by 5'RACE produced TCR cDNA, adding a universal primer site and UMIs. MiXCR, run by TCRdb on the 5' RACE reads, gives a single entry per CDR3 protein. The top ten hold roughly a fifth of the sample, which has about 320,000 distinct CDR3 sequences, around 4.5% seen once. This record comes from a study of T cells after yellow fever vaccination. This CDR3 has 15 residues. V was pared by 1 base and J by 7 bases, with 14 bases between. CDR1 and CDR2 from the germline V gene are SGHVS and FQNEAQ. The J gene is TRBJ2-4, the V gene TRBV7-8, with a weak D call TRBD1 (6 bases). This receptor was taken from a man in his late teens or twenties who received the YFV17D yellow fever vaccine. This specimen consisted of PBMCs, obtained 15 days after the yellow fever booster vaccination. The CDR3 loop reads CASSLDLATGNIQYF. The CDR3 DNA is TGTGCCAGCAGCTTAGATCTGGCGACAGGCAACATTCAGTACTTC.